Described below is a single TCR beta chain sequence and its context. Its specificity is not known. The treatment here: oral pan-JAK inhibitor, 5-10 mg twice daily. These data are taken from a study of CD8+ T cells in alopecia areata. The CDR3 length is 13 residues. The germline V gene has CDR1 SGDLS and CDR2 YYNGEE. Trimming left V 4 bases short and J 8 bases short, with 13 bases between. RNA extraction was followed by reverse transcription into cDNA, which acted as the sequencing template. The method was immunoSEQ multiplex PCR; TCRdb's version includes in-frame clones alone and lacks a portion of them. Found here are 200,000 to 250,000 clones, more than 45% of them singletons; the top ten hold 1.6%. Findings and limits, study-wide: Clonality in lesional scalp, especially alopecia totalis/universalis, exceeded that of normal scalp. Tofacitinib significantly brought down scalp clonality and expanded CD8+ clones among top 100.

The clonotype was recovered from a human donor with alopecia areata. The chain recombines TRBV9 with TRBJ2-1, with TRBD1 as a possible D gene (7 bases). The sequenced sample was CD4+ T cells sorted from blood, obtained at week 4, from a patient treated with tofacitinib. The DNA of the CDR3 is TGTGCCAGCAGCCCCCAGGGGGGTTATGAGCAGTTCTTC. Protein sequence: CASSPQGGYEQFF.